The 10 T cell receptor beta chains listed next were all sequenced from one sample in a study of beta chain features in type 1 diabetes (dated by TCRdb to 2017 to 2018). The library was obtained by the immunoSEQ multiplex PCR assay. The entire amount of isolated RNA was reverse transcribed using the High Capacity cDNA Reverse Transcription Kit, so the sequenced TCRB transcripts were expressed ones. The clones in this table, taken by TCRdb from immuneACCESS, are in-frame only. Not every clone is retained; where verified, under half of the shortfall comes from an unresolved V gene, and the cause of the rest is unknown. For this sample there are roughly 380,000 clones; about 19% appear just once. The ten most abundant clones make up around 0.044% of the sample. Sequenced sample: naive CD4+ T cells from blood. This sample's cell subset or site label indicates: true naive CD4+ T cells. Receptor source: a woman under 30 in good health.

This clone was detected only a few times. The chain links TRBV4-2 to TRBJ1-1, with D possibly being TRBD1 (5 bases). The V and J ends lost 4 bases and 0 bases respectively, with 12 bases between them. There are 15 residues in the CDR3. CDR1 and CDR2 (germline): LGHNA, YNFKEQ. DNA for the CDR3: TGTGCCAGCAGCCGGAGGACGGGGGTGAACACTGAAGCTTTCTTT. Its translation is CASSRRTGVNTEAFF.

The chain is built from TRBV7-2 and TRBJ2-1; maybe TRBD2 (5 bases). Trimming removed 4 bases from V and 4 bases from J, with 17 bases in between. The germline V gene encodes CDR1 SGHTA and CDR2 FQGNSA. This CDR3 has 16 residues. CDR3 residues: CASSSGGLAAYNEQFF. The CDR3, as DNA: TGTGCCAGCAGCTCGGGCGGGCTTGCTGCGTACAATGAGCAGTTCTTC.

This clone was seen more than once but under ten times. The chain recombines TRBV6-5 with TRBJ1-1; 7 bases are shared with TRBD1. V gave up 6 bases and J gave up 8 bases; unmatched junction bases: 6. Looked up from germline, CDR1 is MNHEY and CDR2 is SVGAGI. The CDR3 runs to 12 residues. In DNA form, the CDR3 reads TGTGCCAGCAGCCCACAGGGGTGGGAAGCTTTCTTT. The encoded protein is CASSPQGWEAFF.

This clone came up a few times. The chain uses TRBV7-2 and TRBJ2-5; 16 positions match TRBD2. Per the germline V gene, CDR1 is SGHTA and CDR2 is FQGNSA. The CDR3 has 19 residues. V lost 4 bases and J lost 5; bases outside the gene matches: 13. CDR3 amino acids: CASSSGLAGGPRRHETQYF. CDR3 nucleotides: TGTGCCAGCAGCTCGGGACTAGCGGGAGGGCCTAGGCGACATGAGACCCAGTACTTC.

The table lists this clone with a count of one. V gene TRBV4-1 combines with J gene TRBJ2-1, with 12 bases that match TRBD2. Germline V CDR1 and CDR2: MGHRA, YSYEKL. V dropped 4 bases and J dropped 7; count of bases not matched to a gene: 5. This CDR3 region has 15 residues. The CDR3: CASSPGTSGRNEQFF. The CDR3 DNA follows: TGCGCCAGCAGCCCCGGGACTAGCGGGCGGAATGAGCAGTTCTTC.

This clone came up a few times. An end of the junction does not agree with germline; a read error may underlie this. This sequence joins TRBV2 and TRBJ2-5; 7 bases agree with TRBD1. The length of the CDR3 is 14 residues. The germline V gene encodes CDR1 SNHLY and CDR2 FYNNEI. Here the CDR3 DNA reads TGTGCCACCAGTTACAGGGGCCTCCAAGAGACCCAGTACTTC. Amino acids: CATSYRGLQETQYF.

CDR3 amino acids: CASARSFQETQYF. CDR3 nucleotide sequence: TGTGCCAGCGCCCGAAGCTTCCAAGAGACCCAGTACTTC. This chain connects TRBV14 to TRBJ2-5; D is ambiguous. The CDR3 sequence is 13 residues long. CDR1 SGHDN and CDR2 FVKESK come from the germline V gene. Trimming removed 8 bases from V and 1 base from J, with 11 bases in between.

This clone was seen a few times. V usage is TRBV7-3 and J usage is TRBJ2-2; 12 positions agree with TRBD2. The CDR3 extends over 17 amino acids. Germline assignment: CDR1 SGHTA and CDR2 FQGTGA. Unmatched junction bases numbered 7, after V lost 5 bases and J lost 3 bases. CDR3 sequence: CASSPSSGRADTGELFF. The CDR3 DNA follows: TGTGCCAGCAGCCCCTCTAGCGGGAGGGCCGACACCGGGGAGCTGTTTTTT.

The chain carries TRBV4-1 and TRBJ2-6, with 8 bases fitting TRBD1. This CDR3 comprises 18 residues. V gave up 3 bases and J gave up 4 bases; unmatched junction bases: 11. Germline V gives CDR1 MGHRA, CDR2 YSYEKL. In DNA form, the CDR3 reads TGCGCCAGCAGCCAGTCTCCCCGGACAGGGACCGGGGCCAACGTCCTGACTTTC. Translation gives CASSQSPRTGTGANVLTF.

This clone was counted a few times. The identical CDR3 is also encoded by other nucleotide sequences in the sample. The chain recombines TRBV6-5 with TRBJ2-7, with 10 positions matching TRBD1. With 0 bases clipped from V and 3 bases from J, the junction kept 2 bases outside the gene matches. There are 15 residues in the CDR3. Germline assignment: CDR1 MNHEY and CDR2 SVGAGI. The CDR3 sequence: CASSYSGTGDYEQYF. DNA for the CDR3: TGTGCCAGCAGTTACTCGGGGACAGGGGACTACGAGCAGTACTTC.